The 6 T cell receptor beta chains given below trace back to one sample, sequenced in a study of HIV-infected patients and healthy controls. Reverse transcription used roughly 450 ng RNA and constant-region primers for alpha and beta. Alpha and beta chain libraries were made separately by chain-specific third strand synthesis with multiplexing indices. TCRdb analysed the 5' RACE reads with MiXCR anew, one entry per CDR3 protein. The repertoire holds roughly 7,500 distinct CDR3 sequences, with roughly 6.2% as singletons. Antiretroviral therapy had run roughly three months, about 14 weeks, before follow-up blood collection. The repertoire came from unfractionated whole blood and reflected all unsorted peripheral T cells. This specimen consisted of blood, obtained during antiretroviral therapy. The receptor source for this set is an adult with HIV infection.

By share, this clonotype ranks as medium-sized. This beta chain slipped into a library made for alpha chains as a stray read, so its size is not meaningful. The chain uses TRBV6-1 and TRBJ2-6; D unclear. The V end was cut by 8 bases, the J end by 7 bases, with 6 bases between. The CDR3 sequence is 11 residues long. Germline V gene sequence: CDR1 MNHNS, CDR2 SASEGT. CDR3 in amino acids: CASSIANVLTF. The CDR3 DNA is TGTGCCAGCTCCATTGCCAACGTCCTGACTTTC.

This clonotype rates as medium-sized (0.01 to 0.1%). The library was designed around alpha chains, so this beta chain is a stray read whose abundance carries little weight. The V call is TRBV6-1, the J call TRBJ2-3; D remains unclear. V was pared by 1 base and J by 6 bases, with 5 bases between. The CDR3 consists of 12 residues. Germline CDR1 reads MNHNS; CDR2 reads SASEGT. CDR3 sequence reads: CASSEGRDTQYF. CDR3 coding DNA: TGTGCCAGCAGTGAAGGCCGGGATACGCAGTATTTT.

This clonotype was seen repeatedly, ten times or more. Being off target in a library aimed at alpha chains, this beta chain has a size of little meaning. The chain uses TRBV6-6 and TRBJ2-5; tentatively, D is TRBD2 (6 bases). The V end was cut by 5 bases, the J end by 2 bases, with 12 bases between. From germline, CDR1 is MNHNY and CDR2 SVGAGI (reference sequence). The CDR3 has 14 amino acids. The CDR3 reads CASSPDGGQETQYF. The CDR3 DNA reads TGTGCCAGCAGTCCCGATGGGGGGCAAGAGACCCAGTACTTC.

This clonotype is labeled as medium-sized (0.01 to 0.1%). Because this beta chain is a stray read in a library intended to capture alpha chains, its abundance should not be given much weight. The J gene is TRBJ2-5, the V gene TRBV5-6; 7 bases match TRBD1. CDR1 SGHDT and CDR2 YYEEEE come from the germline V gene. V gave up 2 bases and J gave up 0 bases; unmatched junction bases: 10. The CDR3 sequence is 17 residues long. The CDR3 spells CASSFRDSLMYQETQYF. The CDR3 DNA reads TGTGCCAGCAGCTTCCGGGACAGCCTGATGTACCAAGAGACCCAGTACTTC.

The sample holds many counts of this clonotype. With the library built for alpha chains, this beta chain is off target and its frequency is not meaningful. The V call is TRBV29-1, the J call TRBJ2-6; possible D gene TRBD2, 6 bases. V was pared by 1 base and J by 1 base, with 8 bases between. Germline CDR1 SQVTM, CDR2 ANQGSEA. This CDR3 is 15 amino acids long. Here the CDR3 DNA reads TGCAGCGTTGAAGGCGGGGAATCTGGGGCCAACGTCCTGACTTTC. Residues: CSVEGGESGANVLTF.

This clonotype is medium-sized (0.01 to 0.1%) within its sample. This beta chain represents an off-target read in a library built for alpha chains; its size is of limited meaning. The chain couples TRBV10-3 to TRBJ1-2, with D possibly matching TRBD1 (5 bases). CDR3 size: 13 residues. The ends were cut back, 10 bases at V and 6 bases at J, with 18 bases in the middle. Germline assignment: CDR1 ENHRY and CDR2 SYGVKD. The CDR3 nucleotides are TGTGCCACCCCGGGCCGGGGCGCGGATGGCTACACCTTC. Translation gives CATPGRGADGYTF.